This TCR beta chain was sequenced in a study of OX40 agonist ivuxolimab in advanced cancers. Patients who had autoimmune disease history or got systemic immunosuppression were left out. Samples of blood were obtained at baseline, on cycle 4 day 1, and on cycle 7 day 1. Repertoires were generated with immunoSEQ multiplex PCR, while TCRdb's copy carries only in-frame clones and drops some. The sample carries about 110,000 clones, around nine tenths recorded once. Germline V CDR1 and CDR2: MNHNS, SASEGT. The CDR3 runs to 14 residues. Deletions cut 2 bases from V and 2 bases from J, with 7 bases between. The J gene is TRBJ1-3, the V gene TRBV6-1; D is unresolved. The sequences come from CD4+ or CD8+ T cells sorted from blood, collected in a trial of the OX40 agonist ivuxolimab. The clonotype was recovered from an adult with an advanced solid tumor such as melanoma, head and neck, liver or kidney cancer. CDR3 nucleotides: TGTGCCAGCAGTGAAATCAGGACTGGAAACACCATATATTTT. It yields the protein CASSEIRTGNTIYF.